This T cell receptor (beta chain) was retrieved from a study of blood T cell repertoires in COVID-19. The overall study: Researchers got acute and convalescent COVID-19 samples from the United States, Italy and Spain. PBMCs, B-cell-depleted T cells, or T cells were the source of the cDNA or gDNA that made up the material.

Germline CDR1 and CDR2: KGHDR and SFDVKD. The CDR3 runs 17 residues. V gave up 5 bases and J gave up 5 bases; unmatched junction bases: 11. In the source study's methods: Counts of nucleated cells, estimated from reference gene primer amplification, were obtained. Some clones are missing from TCRdb's copy, which holds only in-frame ones; the method was immunoSEQ multiplex PCR. V, J and clone size derive from that table, while D and trimming were established from the DNA sequence. Among under 500,000 clones, approximately 90% were seen once, and the ten largest hold roughly 1.9%. Assignment of participants to cohorts was predicated upon participant-reported clinical history.

The TCR was taken from a woman between 18 and 30 years old with acute COVID-19. Source material: PBMCs or T cells enriched from blood (not recorded which). This chain connects TRBV24-1 to TRBJ2-1, with 10 bases lining up with TRBD1. CDR3 loop: CATSGLTGGAYDNEQFF. In DNA, the CDR3 is TGTGCCACCAGTGGACTGACAGGGGGCGCATACGACAATGAGCAGTTCTTC.